The clone carrying this T cell receptor (beta chain) was detected only a few times. The antigen remains unidentified. Between the trimmed V and J ends, which lost 7 bases and 2 bases, there was a span of 11 bases. Germline CDR1 is SQVTM and CDR2 is ANQGSEA. The CDR3 length is 12 residues. TCR beta VDJ and CDR3 profiles were obtained from a genomic DNA template. TCRdb processed the reads anew with MiXCR; each CDR3 protein has one entry. The sample has 40,000 to 50,000 distinct CDR3 sequences, about 78% seen once. The data were taken from a study of CD8+CD57+ T cells in acquired aplastic anemia. Overall study: The study obtained an average of about 3.2 ug of DNA from sorted CD4+ and CD8+ cells. There were roughly 9.8 million reads, on average, for CD4+ cells from healthy donors. Study-wide results and caveats: No significant difference in CD8+ Simpson's diversity was found between patients and controls. Overlap between patients and controls comprised 25 to 30 CD8+ CDR3 sequences.

Specimen: sorted CD4+, CD8+, or CD8+CD57+ T cells (not recorded which) from PBMCs. The TCR originated in a human donor in good health, serving as a control. This rearrangement joins TRBV29-1 to TRBJ2-5, with D hard to call. CDR3 sequence: CSAATGQETQYF. DNA for the CDR3: TGCAGCGCCGCGACTGGACAAGAGACCCAGTACTTC.